These T cell receptor beta chains were read from a single sample in a study of ipilimumab plus nivolumab after autologous stem cell transplantation. The repertoire was sequenced with immunoSEQ multiplex PCR; TCRdb's copy has only in-frame clones and lacks some. This table holds 17,000 or so clones, roughly 84% found once. The specimen was PBMCs, collected in a trial of ipilimumab plus nivolumab as post-transplant consolidation. The receptors were sampled from a male donor with diffuse large B-cell lymphoma. The CDR3 runs from the conserved cysteine through the conserved F or W. D genes are given only for firm matches. Clone size is given for some rows only: seen once, a few or many times, or a class if the clone is expanded.

len: 14
j_gene: TRBJ2-5
d_gene: NA
v_gene: TRBV10-1
abundance: NA
CDR3nt: TGCGCCAGCAGTGAGGGGGGCCGCGGAGAGACCCAGTACTTC
CDR3aa: CASSEGGRGETQYF

len: 14
j_gene: TRBJ2-3
d_gene: TRBD2
v_gene: TRBV5-4
abundance: NA
CDR3nt: TGTGCCTCTACACGCGGGGGGAGCACAGATACGCAGTATTTT
CDR3aa: CASTRGGSTDTQYF

len: 13
j_gene: TRBJ2-7
d_gene: NA
v_gene: TRBV10-3
abundance: NA
CDR3nt: TGTGCCATCGCCCGGGACCAAGGAGGGGAGCAGTACTTC
CDR3aa: CAIARDQGGEQYF

len: 18
j_gene: TRBJ1-5
d_gene: NA
v_gene: TRBV10-3
abundance: NA
CDR3nt: TGTGCCATCAGTGAGTCTTTTACCGGAGACAGATACAATCAGCCCCAGCATTTT
CDR3aa: CAISESFTGDRYNQPQHF

len: 16
j_gene: TRBJ1-2
d_gene: TRBD1
v_gene: TRBV6-6
abundance: once
CDR3nt: TGTGCCAGCAGTTACTCGCCTTCCGGGACAGTGAAGGGCTACACCTTC
CDR3aa: CASSYSPSGTVKGYTF

len: 15
j_gene: TRBJ1-1
d_gene: TRBD1
v_gene: TRBV7-8
abundance: NA
CDR3nt: TGTGCCAGCAGCGCTTCTACAGGGGGCCGTACTGAAGCTTTCTTT
CDR3aa: CASSASTGGRTEAFF

len: 16
j_gene: TRBJ2-7
d_gene: TRBD2
v_gene: TRBV6-4
abundance: NA
CDR3nt: TGTGCCAGCAGTCATTACGGACTAGCGAACTCCTACGAGCAGTACTTC
CDR3aa: CASSHYGLANSYEQYF

len: 14
j_gene: TRBJ2-7
d_gene: NA
v_gene: TRBV18
abundance: NA
CDR3nt: TGTGCCAGCTCACCTCTTGAGGGTTCCTACGAGCAGTACTTC
CDR3aa: CASSPLEGSYEQYF

len: 15
j_gene: TRBJ2-4
d_gene: NA
v_gene: TRBV6-1
abundance: once
CDR3nt: TGTGCCAGCAGTGACGGGGATTGGCACCAAAACATTCAGTACTTC
CDR3aa: CASSDGDWHQNIQYF

len: 15
j_gene: TRBJ2-7
d_gene: TRBD1
v_gene: TRBV29-1
abundance: NA
CDR3nt: TGCAGCGTTGACAACAGGGGACAGGGCAACTACGAGCAGTACTTC
CDR3aa: CSVDNRGQGNYEQYF

len: 11
j_gene: TRBJ2-7
d_gene: NA
v_gene: TRBV5-1
abundance: NA
CDR3nt: TGCGCCAGCAGCTCCCTATACGAGCAGTACTTC
CDR3aa: CASSSLYEQYF

len: 16
j_gene: TRBJ2-5
d_gene: TRBD1
v_gene: TRBV5-1
abundance: NA
CDR3nt: TGCGCCAGCAGCTTAGAAGGACAGGGCCGGGGAGAGACCCAGTACTTC
CDR3aa: CASSLEGQGRGETQYF

len: 15
j_gene: TRBJ1-6
d_gene: TRBD1
v_gene: TRBV6-1
abundance: NA
CDR3nt: TGTGCCAGCAGTGTCTTACAGGGGGATAATTCACCCCTCCACTTT
CDR3aa: CASSVLQGDNSPLHF

len: 14
j_gene: TRBJ1-1
d_gene: NA
v_gene: TRBV6-4
abundance: NA
CDR3nt: TGTGCCAGCAGGGCGGGACACCAGAACACTGAAGCTTTCTTT
CDR3aa: CASRAGHQNTEAFF

len: 16
j_gene: TRBJ2-7
d_gene: TRBD2
v_gene: TRBV6-1
abundance: few
CDR3nt: TGTGCCAGCAGTGAAAGGGGGAGGTTAGCGGGAATCGAGCAGTACTTC
CDR3aa: CASSERGRLAGIEQYF

len: 13
j_gene: TRBJ1-4
d_gene: NA
v_gene: TRBV29-1
abundance: NA
CDR3nt: TGCAGCGTTCTGGGGGCTCTGGGCGAAAAACTGTTTTTT
CDR3aa: CSVLGALGEKLFF

len: 13
j_gene: TRBJ2-7
d_gene: NA
v_gene: TRBV11-3
abundance: NA
CDR3nt: TGTGCCAGCAGCTCCGGGAGCTCCTACGAGCAGTACTTC
CDR3aa: CASSSGSSYEQYF

len: 13
j_gene: TRBJ2-1
d_gene: NA
v_gene: TRBV10-2
abundance: NA
CDR3nt: TGCGCCAGCAGTAGGAGCTCCTACAATGAGCAGTTCTTC
CDR3aa: CASSRSSYNEQFF

len: 16
j_gene: TRBJ1-1
d_gene: NA
v_gene: TRBV5-1
abundance: medium-sized
CDR3nt: TGCGCCAGCAGCTTAAGGGCTACCCGAACGTGGACTGAAGCTTTCTTT
CDR3aa: CASSLRATRTWTEAFF

len: 14
j_gene: TRBJ1-6
d_gene: NA
v_gene: TRBV15
abundance: once
CDR3nt: TGTGCCACCAGCAGAAAGTCCCGGGATTCACCCCTCCACTTT
CDR3aa: CATSRKSRDSPLHF

len: 14
j_gene: TRBJ2-1
d_gene: TRBD2
v_gene: TRBV29-1
abundance: NA
CDR3nt: TGCAGCATTTTAGCGGGAGCGGCTCGGAATGAGCAGTTCTTC
CDR3aa: CSILAGAARNEQFF

len: 13
j_gene: TRBJ1-5
d_gene: NA
v_gene: TRBV2
abundance: once
CDR3nt: TGTGCCAGCAAACGTCGAGATTTTCAGCCCCAGCATTTT
CDR3aa: CASKRRDFQPQHF

len: 17
j_gene: TRBJ2-1
d_gene: NA
v_gene: TRBV5-1
abundance: NA
CDR3nt: TGCGCCAGCAGCTTGGCGGTGGGAGGAGTCTCCTACAATGAGCAGTTCTTC
CDR3aa: CASSLAVGGVSYNEQFF

len: 13
j_gene: TRBJ2-1
d_gene: NA
v_gene: TRBV13
abundance: NA
CDR3nt: TGTGCCAGCAGCTTAATGGCCCCGGGGGAGCAGTTCTTC
CDR3aa: CASSLMAPGEQFF